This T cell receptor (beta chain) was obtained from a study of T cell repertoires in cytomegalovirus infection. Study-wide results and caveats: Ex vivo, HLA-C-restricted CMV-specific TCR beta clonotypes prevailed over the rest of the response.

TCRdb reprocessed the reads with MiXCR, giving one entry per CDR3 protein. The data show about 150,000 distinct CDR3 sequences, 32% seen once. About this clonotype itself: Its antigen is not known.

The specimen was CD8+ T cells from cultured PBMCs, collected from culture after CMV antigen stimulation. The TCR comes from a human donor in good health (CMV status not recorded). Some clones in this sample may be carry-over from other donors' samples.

In DNA form, the CDR3 reads TGCGCCAGCAGCCAAGATTACGGGGTCCTCTACGAGCAGTACTTC. Translation: CASSQDYGVLYEQYF. V usage is TRBV4-1 and J usage is TRBJ2-7; the D gene is possibly TRBD2 (5 bases). V was clipped by 0 bases and J by 3 bases, with 12 bases between them. The CDR3 has 15 residues. The germline V gene encodes CDR1 MGHRA and CDR2 YSYEKL.